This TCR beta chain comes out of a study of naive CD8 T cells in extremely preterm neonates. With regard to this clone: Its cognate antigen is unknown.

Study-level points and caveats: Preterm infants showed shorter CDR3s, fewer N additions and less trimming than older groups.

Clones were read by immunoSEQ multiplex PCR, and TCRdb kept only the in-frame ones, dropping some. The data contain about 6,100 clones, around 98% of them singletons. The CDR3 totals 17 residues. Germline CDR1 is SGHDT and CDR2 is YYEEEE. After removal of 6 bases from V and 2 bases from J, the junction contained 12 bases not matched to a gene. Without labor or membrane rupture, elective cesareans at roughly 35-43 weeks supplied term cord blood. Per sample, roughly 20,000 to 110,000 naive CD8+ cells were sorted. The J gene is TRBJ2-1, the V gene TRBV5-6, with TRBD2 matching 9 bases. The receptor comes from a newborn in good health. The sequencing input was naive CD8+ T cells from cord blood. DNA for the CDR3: TGTGCCAGCATCGTTAGCGGGAGAGGTTACGCCTACAATGAGCAGTTCTTC. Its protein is CASIVSGRGYAYNEQFF.